These T cell receptor beta chains were read from a single sample in a study of cytomegalovirus exposure and HLA in healthy donors. Some clones are missing from TCRdb's copy, which holds only in-frame ones; the method was immunoSEQ multiplex PCR. In the table there are about 190,000 clones, more than 75% of which are singletons. Sequenced input: PBMCs. The receptor set was obtained from a man aged 18-30 years in good health and CMV-seropositive. The CDR3 runs from the conserved cysteine through the conserved F or W. D genes are given only for firm matches. Size is stated for part of the rows, as once, few or many counts, or as a class when the clone is expanded.

clone_size j_call d_call v_call cdr3_aa cdr3_nt
. TRBJ2-7 . TRBV1 CTSSPDEQYF TGCACCAGCAGCCCTGACGAGCAGTACTTC
few TRBJ2-3 . TRBV7-2 CASSFGGNPTDTQYF TGTGCCAGCAGCTTCGGCGGGAATCCCACAGATACGCAGTATTTT
. TRBJ1-1 . TRBV5-1 CASSSGQENTEAFF TGCGCCAGCAGCTCGGGACAAGAGAACACTGAAGCTTTCTTT
once TRBJ2-5 . TRBV9 CASSVQGRETQYF TGTGCCAGCAGCGTCCAGGGTAGGGAGACCCAGTACTTC
. TRBJ2-1 . TRBV28 CASSFATQGWNEQFF TGTGCCAGCAGTTTCGCGACTCAGGGGTGGAATGAGCAGTTCTTC
. TRBJ2-3 . TRBV4-1 CASSQEEGGPDTQYF TGCGCCAGCAGCCAAGAGGAGGGGGGGCCAGATACGCAGTATTTT
once TRBJ1-2 TRBD1 TRBV9 CASSSGWTGPQIYGYTF TGTGCCAGCAGCTCCGGTTGGACAGGCCCCCAGATCTATGGCTACACCTTC
. TRBJ2-2 . TRBV9 CASSVSGVTGELFF TGTGCCAGCAGCGTATCGGGTGTCACCGGGGAGCTGTTTTTT
. TRBJ2-2 TRBD2 TRBV9 CASSVGTTPLGGELFF TGTGCCAGCAGCGTCGGGACTACCCCCTTGGGCGGGGAGCTGTTTTTT
. TRBJ2-7 TRBD1 TRBV28 CASRTGGSYEQYF TGTGCCAGCAGGACAGGGGGTTCCTACGAGCAGTACTTC
. TRBJ2-6 . TRBV11-2 CASSFHPGSGANVLTF TGTGCCAGCAGCTTCCACCCAGGCTCTGGGGCCAACGTCCTGACTTTC
. TRBJ2-7 . TRBV11-2 CASSLFGQLGRVQYF TGTGCCAGCAGCTTGTTTGGACAGCTCGGCAGGGTGCAGTACTTC
once TRBJ2-3 TRBD1 TRBV19 CASSNRGSSTDTQYF TGTGCCAGTAGTAACAGGGGGAGTTCGACAGATACGCAGTATTTT
. TRBJ2-3 . TRBV5-4 CASSLPEGTQYF TGTGCCAGCAGCCTACCGGAGGGTACGCAGTATTTT
. TRBJ2-7 TRBD2 TRBV28 CASRGTSGRVDEQYF TGTGCCAGCAGGGGGACTAGCGGGAGGGTGGACGAGCAGTACTTC
few TRBJ2-3 . TRBV5-1 CASSLRGLYTDTQYF TGCGCCAGCAGCTTACGCGGACTATACACAGATACGCAGTATTTT
. TRBJ2-1 TRBD1 TRBV28 CASSVTGTVNNEQFF TGTGCCAGCAGTGTAACCGGGACAGTTAACAATGAGCAGTTCTTC
. TRBJ2-7 TRBD2 TRBV9 CASSPGGSGEQYF TGTGCCAGCAGTCCCGGCGGGAGTGGCGAGCAGTACTTC
. TRBJ2-1 TRBD2 TRBV7-8 CASSLVGSGRLSGEQFF TGTGCCAGCAGCTTAGTCGGTAGCGGGAGATTATCAGGTGAGCAGTTCTTC
. TRBJ2-7 TRBD1 TRBV5-1 CASSQGAVSYEQYF TGCGCCAGCAGCCAGGGGGCAGTGAGCTACGAGCAGTACTTC
. TRBJ2-2 TRBD2 TRBV5-1 CASSPSRLAGSNTGELFF TGCGCCAGCAGCCCCTCCCGTCTAGCGGGGTCGAACACCGGGGAGCTGTTTTTT
. TRBJ2-1 TRBD2 TRBV29-1 CSWREYNEQFF TGCAGTTGGCGGGAGTACAATGAGCAGTTCTTC
. TRBJ1-5 . TRBV5-4 CASSLAGFQPQHF TGTGCCAGCAGCTTGGCCGGGTTCCAGCCCCAGCATTTT
. TRBJ2-3 . TRBV4-1 CASSQWRATDTQYF TGCGCCAGCAGCCAATGGCGGGCCACAGATACGCAGTATTTT
. TRBJ1-4 . TRBV5-1 CASSDGGGDIEKLFF TGCGCCAGCAGCGATGGGGGGGGCGACATAGAAAAACTGTTTTTT
. TRBJ2-7 TRBD2 TRBV9 CASSPPLAENYEQYF TGTGCCAGCAGCCCGCCACTAGCGGAGAACTACGAGCAGTACTTC
. TRBJ2-5 TRBD2 TRBV29-1 CSVEVLAGSGETQYF TGCAGCGTTGAAGTGCTAGCGGGATCGGGAGAGACCCAGTACTTC
. TRBJ2-5 TRBD1 TRBV7-6 CASSPRTGSWETQYF TGTGCCAGCAGCCCCCGGACAGGGAGTTGGGAGACCCAGTACTTC
. TRBJ1-1 . TRBV9 CASSGTTEAFF TGTGCCAGCAGCGGGACAACTGAAGCTTTCTTT
. TRBJ2-1 TRBD1 TRBV27 CASSLLSTGFAYNEQFF TGTGCCAGCAGTTTACTCTCGACAGGGTTCGCCTACAATGAGCAGTTCTTC
. TRBJ2-3 TRBD2 TRBV27 CASSRKWGGTDTQYF TGTGCCAGCAGTCGAAAATGGGGGGGGACAGATACGCAGTATTTT
few TRBJ2-1 TRBD2 TRBV7-3 CASSPTSGRDYNEQFF TGTGCCAGCAGTCCTACTAGCGGGAGAGACTACAATGAGCAGTTCTTC
many TRBJ1-5 TRBD1 TRBV5-6 CASSSDRGLSNQPQHF TGTGCCAGCAGCTCGGACAGGGGGCTAAGCAATCAGCCCCAGCATTTT
. TRBJ2-3 . TRBV7-3 CASSPDGTDTQYF TGTGCCAGCAGCCCCGACGGGACAGATACGCAGTATTTT
. TRBJ1-4 TRBD1 TRBV4-2 CASSQDPGTGNEKLFF TGTGCCAGCAGCCAAGATCCAGGGACAGGGAATGAAAAACTGTTTTTT
. TRBJ1-5 TRBD1 TRBV2 CASSGQGVRNQPQHF TGTGCCAGCAGTGGACAGGGTGTCCGCAATCAGCCCCAGCATTTT
. TRBJ1-5 . TRBV29-1 CSVEVMEQGGQPQHF TGCAGCGTTGAAGTAATGGAACAGGGTGGTCAGCCCCAGCATTTT
. TRBJ1-5 . TRBV9 CASSKGGSGNQPQHF TGTGCCAGCAGCAAAGGGGGTTCGGGCAATCAGCCCCAGCATTTT
once TRBJ1-2 TRBD1 TRBV6-5 CASSYSGGNYYGYTF TGTGCCAGCAGTTACTCAGGGGGCAATTACTATGGCTACACCTTC
. TRBJ1-1 . TRBV5-1 CASSLDVINTEAFF TGCGCCAGCAGCTTGGATGTTATCAACACTGAAGCTTTCTTT
. TRBJ2-7 TRBD2 TRBV11-1 CASSPMAREGTGEQYF TGTGCCAGCAGCCCCATGGCCCGGGAGGGAACTGGCGAGCAGTACTTC
. TRBJ2-7 TRBD2 TRBV29-1 CSVDASGTTYEQYF TGCAGCGTTGATGCTAGCGGGACTACCTACGAGCAGTACTTC
. TRBJ2-3 . TRBV7-8 CASSPGVAGPTDTQYF TGTGCCAGCAGCCCCGGAGTGGCAGGGCCCACAGATACGCAGTATTTT
. TRBJ2-1 TRBD2 TRBV28 CASSWGRANEQFF TGTGCCAGCAGTTGGGGGAGGGCGAATGAGCAGTTCTTC
. TRBJ2-7 TRBD1 TRBV10-3 CAISEGTGVEQYF TGTGCCATCAGTGAAGGGACAGGGGTCGAGCAGTACTTC
few TRBJ1-2 TRBD1 TRBV28 CASSLPGGYNGYTF TGTGCCAGCAGTTTACCAGGGGGCTATAATGGCTACACCTTC
. TRBJ2-5 . TRBV7-6 CASSLGGSGEETQYF TGTGCCAGCAGCTTAGGAGGATCAGGGGAGGAGACCCAGTACTTC
. TRBJ1-5 . TRBV13 CASTLRVKVLGQPQHF TGTGCCAGCACCCTACGGGTAAAAGTTTTAGGTCAGCCCCAGCATTTT
. TRBJ2-7 . TRBV5-1 CASSLTSYEQYF TGCGCCAGCAGCTTGACTTCCTACGAGCAGTACTTC
. TRBJ1-1 . TRBV7-3 CASSLNRVTEAFF TGTGCCAGCAGCTTAAACAGGGTAACTGAAGCTTTCTTT
. TRBJ2-1 . TRBV9 CASSATSSYNEQFF TGTGCCAGCAGCGCAACTAGTTCCTACAATGAGCAGTTCTTC
. TRBJ2-5 . TRBV13 CASSTVPRETQYF TGTGCCAGCAGCACGGTTCCGCGAGAGACCCAGTACTTC
. TRBJ2-1 TRBD2 TRBV5-1 CASSLAPSGSSYNEQFF TGCGCCAGCAGCTTGGCGCCTAGCGGGAGCTCCTACAATGAGCAGTTCTTC
few TRBJ2-7 . TRBV2 CASSPHDSSYEQYF TGTGCCAGCAGTCCCCACGACAGCTCCTACGAGCAGTACTTC